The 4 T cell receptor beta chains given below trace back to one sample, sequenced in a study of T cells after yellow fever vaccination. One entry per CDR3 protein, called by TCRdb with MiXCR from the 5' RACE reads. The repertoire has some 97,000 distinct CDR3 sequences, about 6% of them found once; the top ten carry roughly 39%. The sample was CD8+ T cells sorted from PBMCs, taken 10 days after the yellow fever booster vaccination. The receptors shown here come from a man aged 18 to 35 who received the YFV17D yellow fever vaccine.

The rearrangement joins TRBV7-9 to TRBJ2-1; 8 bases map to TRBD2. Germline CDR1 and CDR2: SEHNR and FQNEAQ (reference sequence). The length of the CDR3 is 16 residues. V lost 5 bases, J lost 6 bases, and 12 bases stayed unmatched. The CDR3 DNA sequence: TGTGCCAGCAGCCTCGGGGACGGGACTAGGGCCAATGAGCAGTTCTTC. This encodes CASSLGDGTRANEQFF.

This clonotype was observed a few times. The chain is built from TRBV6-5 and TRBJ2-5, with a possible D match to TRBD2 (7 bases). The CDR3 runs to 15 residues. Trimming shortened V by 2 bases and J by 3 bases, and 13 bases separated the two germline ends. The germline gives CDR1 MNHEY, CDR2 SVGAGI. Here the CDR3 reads CASSYVGGAKETQYF. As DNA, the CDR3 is TGTGCCAGCAGTTACGTTGGGGGGGCAAAAGAGACCCAGTACTTC.

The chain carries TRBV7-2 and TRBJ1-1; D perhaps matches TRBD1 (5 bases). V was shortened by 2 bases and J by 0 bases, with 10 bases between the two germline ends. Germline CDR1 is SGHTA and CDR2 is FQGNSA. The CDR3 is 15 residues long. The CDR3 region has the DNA TGTGCCAGCAGCTTAAATGCAGGGTTGAACACTGAAGCTTTCTTT. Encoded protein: CASSLNAGLNTEAFF.

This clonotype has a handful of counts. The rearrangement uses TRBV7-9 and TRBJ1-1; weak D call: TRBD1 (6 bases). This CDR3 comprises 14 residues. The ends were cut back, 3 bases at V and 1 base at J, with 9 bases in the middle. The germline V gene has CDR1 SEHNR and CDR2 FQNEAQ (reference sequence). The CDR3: CASSLRDTNTEAFF. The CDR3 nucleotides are TGTGCCAGCAGCTTGCGGGACACGAACACTGAAGCTTTCTTT.